The present TCR beta chain was sequenced within a study of OX40 agonist ivuxolimab in advanced cancers. The overall study: Partial responses were recorded for three patients, including one with hepatocellular carcinoma and two with cutaneous melanoma.

General observations from the study: Among the nonresponders, some also had low normalized T-cell clonal expansion. Within 6 weeks, CD4+ and CD8+ blood T cells expanded clonally at 0.1 to 3.0 mg/kg.

Sequenced by immunoSEQ multiplex PCR; TCRdb stores in-frame clones only, minus some. The sample has tens of thousands of clones, 80% to 90% seen once; the top ten hold over 11%. Regarding this clone: No antigen is known for it.

Systemic immunosuppression or a history of autoimmune disease excluded patients. The sequencing used CD4+ or CD8+ T cells sorted from blood, collected in a trial of the OX40 agonist ivuxolimab. This TCR was sampled from an adult with an advanced solid tumor such as melanoma, head and neck, liver or kidney cancer.

CDR3 sequence (DNA): TGTGCCAGCAGCCAAGATACGTCTACCCAAGCTTTCTTT. Translating it yields CASSQDTSTQAFF. The chain couples TRBV4-2 to TRBJ1-1, with D uncertain. The length of the CDR3 is 13 residues. Germline loops: CDR1 LGHNA, CDR2 YNFKEQ. V lost 0 bases to trimming and J lost 9 bases, with 11 bases between them.